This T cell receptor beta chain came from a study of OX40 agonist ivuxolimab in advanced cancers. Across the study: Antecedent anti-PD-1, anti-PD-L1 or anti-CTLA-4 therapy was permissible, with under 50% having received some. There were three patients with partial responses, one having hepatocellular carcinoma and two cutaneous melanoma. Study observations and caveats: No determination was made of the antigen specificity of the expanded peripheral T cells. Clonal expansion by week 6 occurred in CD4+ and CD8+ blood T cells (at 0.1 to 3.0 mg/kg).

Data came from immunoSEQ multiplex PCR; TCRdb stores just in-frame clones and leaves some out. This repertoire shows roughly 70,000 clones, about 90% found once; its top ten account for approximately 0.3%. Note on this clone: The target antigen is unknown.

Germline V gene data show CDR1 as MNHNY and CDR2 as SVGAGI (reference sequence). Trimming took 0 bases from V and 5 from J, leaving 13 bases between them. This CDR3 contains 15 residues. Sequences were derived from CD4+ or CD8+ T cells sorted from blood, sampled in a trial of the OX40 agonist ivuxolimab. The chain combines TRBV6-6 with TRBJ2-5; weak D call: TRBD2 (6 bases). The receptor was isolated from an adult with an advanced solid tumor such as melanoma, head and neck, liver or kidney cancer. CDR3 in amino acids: CASSYSSAGGETQYF. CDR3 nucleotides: TGTGCCAGCAGTTACTCGTCAGCGGGTGGGGAGACCCAGTACTTC.